Presented here are 21 T cell receptor beta chains from one specimen sequenced in a study. TCRdb re-derived calls from the RT-PCR reads in MiXCR, one entry per CDR3 protein. The sample consists of about 700,000 distinct CDR3 sequences, about 14% of them appearing once. Material for sequencing was memory CD4+ T cells from blood. These receptors were collected from a female donor in good health, serving as a healthy control.

The V and J genes are TRBV12-3 or TRBV12-4 and TRBJ1-1, with no clear D. Trimming cost V 3 bases and J 5 bases, with 13 bases left between them. This CDR3 has 14 residues. The CDR3 DNA reads as TGTGCCAGCAGTTTTGCGGAACGACGTACTGAAGCTTTCTTT. Translated, it gives CASSFAERRTEAFF.

The sample holds many counts of this clonotype. The DNA of the CDR3 is TGTGCCAGCAGCTCCACCCCGCGGGAAGGGTTTCAGCCCCAGCATTTT. Translating gives CASSSTPREGFQPQHF. The chain links TRBV7-6 to TRBJ1-5; D call uncertain. The V end was cut by 4 bases, the J end by 6 bases, with 19 bases between. Germline loops: CDR1 SGHVS, CDR2 FNYEAQ. CDR3 size: 16 residues.

The chain couples TRBV5-1 to TRBJ2-5; 9 nucleotides line up with TRBD2. V dropped 0 bases and J dropped 9; count of bases not matched to a gene: 6. The CDR3 is 14 residues long. Germline CDR1 SGHRS, CDR2 YFSETQ. The DNA for the CDR3 is TGCGCCAGCAGCTTGGAACTAGCGGGCGGTCCCCAGTACTTC. Amino acids: CASSLELAGGPQYF. Looking up the rest from reference TRBV5-1 and TRBJ2-5 gives the full variable domain: KAGVTQTPRYLIKTRGQQVTLSCSPISGHRSVSWYQQTPGQGLQFLFEYFSETQRNKGNFPGRFSGRQFSNSRSEMNVSTLELGDSALYLCASSLELAGGPQYFGPGTRLLVL.

In this sample, this clonotype turned up a few times. The J gene is TRBJ1-5, the V gene TRBV12-3 or TRBV12-4; TRBD1 matches 8 bases. CDR3 length: 15 residues. The V segment lost 6 bases and the J segment 1 base; nucleotides outside the gene matches: 5. In nucleotides, the CDR3 is TGTGCCAGCAGGGAACAGGGGGAGAGCAATCAGCCCCAGCATTTT. Amino acids: CASREQGESNQPQHF.

The chain joins TRBV7-2 to TRBJ2-7; D gene uncertain. Germline V gene data show CDR1 as SGHTA and CDR2 as FQGNSA. Trimming removed 4 bases at V and 9 bases at J, with 13 bases between. CDR3 length equals 12 residues. For the CDR3, the DNA is TGTGCCAGCAGCTCGACCACGGGTGGGCAGTACTTC. Protein product: CASSSTTGGQYF.

The gene calls are TRBV5-1 and TRBJ2-1; D unclear. Trimming stripped 0 bases from V and 5 bases from J, with 9 bases between. The CDR3 length is 14 residues. The germline CDR1 and CDR2 sequences are SGHRS and YFSETQ. The CDR3: CASSLGPDNNEQFF. CDR3 DNA sequence: TGCGCCAGCAGCTTGGGTCCGGATAACAATGAGCAGTTCTTC.

This clonotype was observed a handful of times. The J gene is TRBJ2-7, the V gene TRBV27; 9 bases are a match to TRBD1. This CDR3 is 18 amino acids long. CDR1 and CDR2 (germline): MNHEY, SMNVEV (reference sequence). V dropped 3 bases and J dropped 5; count of bases not matched to a gene: 17. The CDR3: CASSFSLRPGTGFHEQYF. The CDR3 bases are TGTGCCAGCAGTTTCTCCCTACGTCCCGGGACAGGGTTTCACGAGCAGTACTTC.

This clonotype was seen more than once but under ten times. Here the CDR3 reads CATSRDREYEQYF. The CDR3 region has the DNA TGTGCCACCAGCAGAGATCGGGAGTACGAGCAGTACTTC. The chain links TRBV15 to TRBJ2-7, with D tentatively TRBD2 (6 bases). V was shortened by 0 bases and J by 4 bases, with 7 bases between the two germline ends. CDR1 is LNHNV and CDR2 is YYDKDF in the germline V gene (reference sequence). This CDR3 has 13 amino acids.

This chain joins TRBV7-6 and TRBJ2-7; 7 bases map to TRBD2. CDR1 and CDR2 from the germline V gene are SGHVS and FNYEAQ. With 5 bases clipped from V and 1 base from J, the junction kept 5 bases outside the gene matches. CDR3 size: 14 residues. The CDR3 protein is CASSTGLGSYEQYF. The DNA for the CDR3 is TGTGCCAGCAGCACCGGACTAGGGTCCTACGAGCAGTACTTC.

This rearrangement joins TRBV29-1 to TRBJ2-4, with D possibly TRBD2 on 5 matching bases. The CDR3 extends over 13 amino acids. V shed 5 bases and J shed 8 bases, with 16 bases lying between them. Germline V gene sequence: CDR1 SQVTM, CDR2 ANQGSEA. The CDR3 sequence is CSVRPGMRDIQYF. The CDR3 region has the DNA TGCAGCGTTCGGCCCGGGATGAGAGACATTCAGTACTTC.

In this sample, this clonotype turned up many times. The chain is built from TRBV29-1 and TRBJ1-3, with a possible D match to TRBD1 (5 bases). The CDR3 is 15 residues long. The V gene's germline CDR1 is SQVTM and CDR2 ANQGSEA. Trimming cost V 5 bases and J 0 bases, with 14 bases left between them. Here the CDR3 DNA reads TGCAGCGTTACAGGCGAACGCTTCTCTGGAAACACCATATATTTT. Protein: CSVTGERFSGNTIYF.

This clonotype has a handful of counts. The gene calls are TRBV29-1 and TRBJ1-3, with D possibly being TRBD1 (6 bases). CDR3 size: 13 residues. Deletions cut 2 bases from V and 2 bases from J, with 7 bases between. The germline CDR1 and CDR2 sequences are SQVTM and ANQGSEA. As DNA, the CDR3 is TGCAGCGTTGAATCAGGGGCTGGAAACACCATATATTTT. It specifies CSVESGAGNTIYF.

This clonotype is a singleton in its sample. The chain couples TRBV19 to TRBJ2-1; D not certain. The CDR3 is 12 residues long. Germline V gives CDR1 LNHDA, CDR2 SQIVND (reference sequence). V was clipped by 4 bases and J by 8 bases, with 9 bases between them. The CDR3 here is CASSTAGHEQFF. The DNA for the CDR3 is TGTGCCAGTAGTACCGCTGGGCATGAGCAGTTCTTC.

The chain couples TRBV12-3 or TRBV12-4 to TRBJ2-5; 10 bases are a match to TRBD1. J gave up 4 bases and V 6 bases, and 8 bases lay outside the gene matches. The length of the CDR3 is 15 residues. Here the CDR3 DNA reads TGTGCCAGCAGCCCCGGGACAGGGGCGGGAGAGACCCAGTACTTC. Its translation: CASSPGTGAGETQYF.

This clonotype occurred many times. The CDR3 region is CASSLTGTSGTEAFF. CDR3 DNA sequence: TGTGCCAGCAGCTTAACCGGGACAAGCGGCACTGAAGCTTTCTTT. The chain couples TRBV7-2 to TRBJ1-1; D might be TRBD1 (6 bases). V lost 2 bases and J 4 bases, leaving 14 bases between the germline ends. The CDR3 is 15 amino acids. CDR1 is SGHTA, CDR2 FQGNSA, per germline.

This clonotype was detected a few times. The chain combines TRBV29-1 with TRBJ2-3, with TRBD1 matching over 9 bases. J gave up 2 bases and V 8 bases, and 5 bases lay outside the gene matches. Germline CDR1 SQVTM, CDR2 ANQGSEA. The CDR3 has 13 amino acids. For the CDR3, the DNA is TGCAGCTCTGACAGGGGGAACACAGATACGCAGTATTTT. Residues: CSSDRGNTDTQYF.

This chain links TRBV7-2 with TRBJ2-7, with 8 nucleotides matching TRBD2. With V trimmed by 5 bases and J by 3 bases, 9 bases remained unmatched. From germline, CDR1 is SGHTA and CDR2 FQGNSA. The CDR3 runs 15 residues. CDR3 in amino acids: CASSPGGAGGYEQYF. In DNA, the CDR3 is TGTGCCAGCAGCCCGGGAGGGGCTGGAGGCTACGAGCAGTACTTC.

V and J are TRBV20-1 and TRBJ1-1; D possibly corresponds to TRBD1 (5 bases). This CDR3 has 12 amino acids. V was trimmed by 2 bases and J by 7 bases, leaving 11 bases between them. Germline CDR1 is DFQATT and CDR2 is SNEGSKA (reference sequence). This chain's CDR3 is CSARPGTREAFF. CDR3 coding DNA: TGCAGTGCTAGACCCGGGACGCGTGAAGCTTTCTTT.

The chain is built from TRBV5-1 and TRBJ1-4; possible D gene TRBD1, 5 bases. The length of the CDR3 is 15 residues. V was pared by 0 bases and J by 5 bases, with 11 bases between. Germline CDR1 reads SGHRS; CDR2 reads YFSETQ. The DNA for the CDR3 is TGCGCCAGCAGCTTGGCCGGGGGGGGAAATGAAAAACTGTTTTTT. Protein: CASSLAGGGNEKLFF.

The chain joins TRBV11-1 to TRBJ2-1; a weak D match, TRBD2 (5 bases). The CDR3 spans 15 residues. Germline V CDR1 and CDR2: SGHAT, FQDESV (reference sequence). The V and J ends lost 1 base and 4 bases respectively, with 11 bases between them. Here the CDR3 DNA reads TGTGCCAGCAGCTTAGTTTCTAGCAGATACAATGAGCAGTTCTTC. It encodes CASSLVSSRYNEQFF.

This clonotype was counted many times. The V and J genes are TRBV7-2 and TRBJ2-7; tentative D call: TRBD1 (5 bases). The ends were cut back, 1 base at V and 2 bases at J, with 9 bases in the middle. Germline assignment: CDR1 SGHTA and CDR2 FQGNSA. This CDR3 is 14 amino acids long. In nucleotides, the CDR3 is TGTGCCAGCAGCTTAGGTGGGGCCCCCTACGAGCAGTACTTC. This sequence encodes CASSLGGAPYEQYF.